This T cell receptor (beta chain) was recovered during a study of blood T cell repertoires in COVID-19. Turning to the study itself: Sites in the United States, Italy and Spain provided acute and convalescent COVID-19 samples.

From germline, CDR1 is SQVTM and CDR2 ANQGSEA. The CDR3 contains 12 residues. The V end lost 3 bases, the J end lost 5 bases, and 8 bases lay between the germline ends. Recovery meant two consecutive negative NP/OP PCR tests, professional clearance, or resolved symptoms. Clones were sequenced by immunoSEQ multiplex PCR, and TCRdb holds only the in-frame ones, with some missing. The sample lists about 300,000 clones; roughly 86% were seen once. Sequenced: PBMCs or T cells enriched from blood (not recorded which). The chain uses TRBV29-1 and TRBJ2-1, with a tentative D call TRBD1 (5 bases). The sequence was obtained from a young woman who had recovered from COVID-19. The CDR3 loop reads CSVDRVNNEQFF. CDR3 nucleotides: TGCAGCGTTGACAGGGTAAACAATGAGCAGTTCTTC.